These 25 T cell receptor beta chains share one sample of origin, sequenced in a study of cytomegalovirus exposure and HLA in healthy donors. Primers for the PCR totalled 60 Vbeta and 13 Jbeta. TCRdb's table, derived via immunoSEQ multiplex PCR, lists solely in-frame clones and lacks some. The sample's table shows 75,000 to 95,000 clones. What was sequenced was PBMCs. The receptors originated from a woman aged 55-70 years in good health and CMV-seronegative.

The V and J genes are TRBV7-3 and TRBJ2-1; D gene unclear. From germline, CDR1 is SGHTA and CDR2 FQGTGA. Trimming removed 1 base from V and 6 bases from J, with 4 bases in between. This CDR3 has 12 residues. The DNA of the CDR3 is TGTGCCAGCAGCTTAAACGGCAATGAGCAGTTCTTC. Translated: CASSLNGNEQFF.

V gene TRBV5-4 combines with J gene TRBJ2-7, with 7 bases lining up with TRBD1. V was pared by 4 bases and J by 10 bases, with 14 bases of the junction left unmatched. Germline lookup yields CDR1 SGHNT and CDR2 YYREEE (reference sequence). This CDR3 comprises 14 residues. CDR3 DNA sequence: TGTGCCAGCAGCCAGGGACAGTATGGCACAAATCAGTACTTC. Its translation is CASSQGQYGTNQYF.

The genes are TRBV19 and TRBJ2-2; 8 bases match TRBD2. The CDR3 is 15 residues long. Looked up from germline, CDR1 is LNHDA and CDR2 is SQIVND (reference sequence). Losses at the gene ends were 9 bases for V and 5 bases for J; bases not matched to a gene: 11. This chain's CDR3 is CASLLAGGGTGELFF. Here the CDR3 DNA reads TGTGCCAGCCTACTTGCGGGAGGTGGGACCGGGGAGCTGTTTTTT.

The CDR3 DNA follows: TGTGCCAGCAGCCCGCAGGGGCCGTACACCGGGGAGCTGTTTTTT. Protein: CASSPQGPYTGELFF. The rearrangement links TRBV11-3 to TRBJ2-2, with D maybe TRBD1 (6 bases). From germline, CDR1 is SGHNT and CDR2 YENEEA. This CDR3 is built from 15 residues. Deletions cut 5 bases from V and 3 bases from J, with 13 bases between.

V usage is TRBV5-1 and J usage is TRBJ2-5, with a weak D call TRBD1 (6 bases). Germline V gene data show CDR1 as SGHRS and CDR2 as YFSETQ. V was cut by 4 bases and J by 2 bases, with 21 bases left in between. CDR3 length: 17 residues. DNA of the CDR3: TGCGCCAGCAGCGTAGGTCCCGGGGCCCAGGGGCAAGAGACCCAGTACTTC. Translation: CASSVGPGAQGQETQYF.

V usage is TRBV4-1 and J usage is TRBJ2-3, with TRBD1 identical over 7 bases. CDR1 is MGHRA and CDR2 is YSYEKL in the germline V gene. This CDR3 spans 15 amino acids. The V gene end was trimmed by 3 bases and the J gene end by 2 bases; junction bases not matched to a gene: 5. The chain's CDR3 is CASSQNRGSTDTQYF. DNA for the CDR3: TGCGCCAGCAGCCAGAACAGGGGTTCCACAGATACGCAGTATTTT.

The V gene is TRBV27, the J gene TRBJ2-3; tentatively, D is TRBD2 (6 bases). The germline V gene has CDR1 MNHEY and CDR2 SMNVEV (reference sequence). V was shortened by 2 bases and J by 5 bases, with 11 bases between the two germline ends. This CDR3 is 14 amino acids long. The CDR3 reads CASSLRLVGDTQYF. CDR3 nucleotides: TGTGCCAGCAGTTTAAGACTAGTGGGAGATACGCAGTATTTT.

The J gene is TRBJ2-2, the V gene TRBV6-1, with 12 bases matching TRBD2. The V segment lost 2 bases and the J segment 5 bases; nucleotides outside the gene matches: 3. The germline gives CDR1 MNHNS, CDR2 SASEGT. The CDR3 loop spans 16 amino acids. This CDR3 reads CASSEPTSGSTGELFF. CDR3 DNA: TGTGCCAGCAGTGAACCGACTAGCGGGAGTACCGGGGAGCTGTTTTTT.

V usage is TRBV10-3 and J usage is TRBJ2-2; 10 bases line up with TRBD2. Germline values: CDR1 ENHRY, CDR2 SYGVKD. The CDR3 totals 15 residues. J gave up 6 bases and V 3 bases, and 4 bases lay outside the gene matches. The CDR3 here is CAISDSGRFSGELFF. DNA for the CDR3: TGTGCCATCAGTGATAGCGGGAGGTTCTCCGGGGAGCTGTTTTTT.

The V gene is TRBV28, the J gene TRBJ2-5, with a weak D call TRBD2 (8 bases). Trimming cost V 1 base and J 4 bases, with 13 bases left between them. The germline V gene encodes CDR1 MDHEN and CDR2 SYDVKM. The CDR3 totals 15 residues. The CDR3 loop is CASSLSGGGVETQYF. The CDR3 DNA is TGTGCCAGCAGTTTATCGGGAGGGGGCGTAGAGACCCAGTACTTC. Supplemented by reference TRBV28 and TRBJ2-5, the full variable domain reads DVKVTQSSRYLVKRTGEKVFLECVQDMDHENMFWYRQDPGLGLRLIYFSYDVKMKEKGDIPEGYSVSREKKERFSLILESASTNQTSMYLCASSLSGGGVETQYFGPGTRLLVL.

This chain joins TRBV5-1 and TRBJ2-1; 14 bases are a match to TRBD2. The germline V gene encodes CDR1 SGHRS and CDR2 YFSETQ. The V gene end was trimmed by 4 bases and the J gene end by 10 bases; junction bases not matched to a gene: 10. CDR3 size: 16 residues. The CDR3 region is CASSLQFRTSGREQFF. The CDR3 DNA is TGCGCCAGCAGCCTGCAGTTTCGGACTAGCGGGAGGGAGCAGTTCTTC.

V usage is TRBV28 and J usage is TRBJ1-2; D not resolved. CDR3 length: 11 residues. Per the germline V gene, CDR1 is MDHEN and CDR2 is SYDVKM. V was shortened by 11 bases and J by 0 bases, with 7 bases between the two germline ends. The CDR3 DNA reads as TGTGCCCTCCTAACTAACTATGGCTACACCTTC. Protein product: CALLTNYGYTF.

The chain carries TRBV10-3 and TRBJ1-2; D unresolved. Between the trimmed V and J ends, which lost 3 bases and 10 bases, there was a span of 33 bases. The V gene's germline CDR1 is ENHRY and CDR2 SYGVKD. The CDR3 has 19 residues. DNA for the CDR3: TGTGCCATCAGTGACAGCGTTAGGATTACAAAACCCATAGTAATTGACTACACCTTC. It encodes CAISDSVRITKPIVIDYTF.

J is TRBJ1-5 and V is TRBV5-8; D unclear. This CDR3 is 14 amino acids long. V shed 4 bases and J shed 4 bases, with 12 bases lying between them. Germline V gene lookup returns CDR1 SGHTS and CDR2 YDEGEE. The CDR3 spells CASSRGLNNQPQHF. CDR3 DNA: TGTGCCAGCAGCCGTGGACTGAATAATCAGCCCCAGCATTTT.

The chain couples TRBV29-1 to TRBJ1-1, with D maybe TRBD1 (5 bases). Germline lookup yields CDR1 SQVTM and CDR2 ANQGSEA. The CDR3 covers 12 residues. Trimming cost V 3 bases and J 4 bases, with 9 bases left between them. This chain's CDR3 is CSVDRVGTEAFF. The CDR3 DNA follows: TGCAGCGTTGACAGGGTGGGCACTGAAGCTTTCTTT.

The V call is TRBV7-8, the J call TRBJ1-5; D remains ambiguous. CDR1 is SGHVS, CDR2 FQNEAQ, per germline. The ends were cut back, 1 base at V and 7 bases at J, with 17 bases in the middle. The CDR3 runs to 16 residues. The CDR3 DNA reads TGTGCCAGCAGCTTAGAAAGGAGGGTTGGGCACCAGCCCCAGCATTTT. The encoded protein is CASSLERRVGHQPQHF.

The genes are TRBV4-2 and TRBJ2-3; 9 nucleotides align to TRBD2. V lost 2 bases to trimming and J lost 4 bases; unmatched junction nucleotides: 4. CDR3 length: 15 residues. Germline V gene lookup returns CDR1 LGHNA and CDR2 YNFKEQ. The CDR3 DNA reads TGTGCCAGCAGCCAATGGCGGGAGGGGTCAGATACGCAGTATTTT. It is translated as CASSQWREGSDTQYF.

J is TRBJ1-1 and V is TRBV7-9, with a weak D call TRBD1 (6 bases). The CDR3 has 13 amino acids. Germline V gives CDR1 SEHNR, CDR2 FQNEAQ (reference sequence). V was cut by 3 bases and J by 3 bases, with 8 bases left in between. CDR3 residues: CASSFGQYTEAFF. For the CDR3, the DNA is TGTGCCAGCAGCTTTGGACAGTACACTGAAGCTTTCTTT.

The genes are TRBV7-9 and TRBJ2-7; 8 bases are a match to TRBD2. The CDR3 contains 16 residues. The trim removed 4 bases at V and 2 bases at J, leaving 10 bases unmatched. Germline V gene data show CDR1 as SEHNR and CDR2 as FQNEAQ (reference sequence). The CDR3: CASSSTSASTPYEQYF. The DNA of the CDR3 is TGTGCCAGCAGCTCGACTAGCGCGAGCACTCCCTACGAGCAGTACTTC.

In DNA form, the CDR3 reads TGTGCCAGTAGTGAGGACAGGGGGGTAGCAAACATTCAGTACTTC. This translates into CASSEDRGVANIQYF. The chain combines TRBV19 with TRBJ2-4, with 10 bases fitting TRBD1. The germline gives CDR1 LNHDA, CDR2 SQIVND (reference sequence). The CDR3 is made up of 15 amino acids. Trimming cost V 5 bases and J 6 bases; bases outside gene matches: 7.

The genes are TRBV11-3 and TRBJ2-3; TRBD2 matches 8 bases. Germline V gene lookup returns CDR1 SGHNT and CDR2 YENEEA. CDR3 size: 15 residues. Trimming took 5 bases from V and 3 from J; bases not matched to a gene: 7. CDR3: CASSLSGRETDTQYF. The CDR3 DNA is TGTGCCAGCAGCCTCAGCGGGAGAGAAACAGATACGCAGTATTTT.

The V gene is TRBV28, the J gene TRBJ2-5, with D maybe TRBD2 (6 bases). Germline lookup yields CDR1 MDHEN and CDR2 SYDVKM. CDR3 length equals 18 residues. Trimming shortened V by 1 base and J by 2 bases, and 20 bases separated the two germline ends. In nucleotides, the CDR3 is TGTGCCAGCAGTTTATTGGTACCCGATCGGGGGAAACAAGAGACCCAGTACTTC. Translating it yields CASSLLVPDRGKQETQYF.

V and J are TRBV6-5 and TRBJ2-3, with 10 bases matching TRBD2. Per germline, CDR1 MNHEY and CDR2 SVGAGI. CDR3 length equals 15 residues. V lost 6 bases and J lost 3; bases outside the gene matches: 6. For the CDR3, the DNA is TGTGCCAGCAGACCTAGCGGGAGAAGGACAGATACGCAGTATTTT. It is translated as CASRPSGRRTDTQYF.

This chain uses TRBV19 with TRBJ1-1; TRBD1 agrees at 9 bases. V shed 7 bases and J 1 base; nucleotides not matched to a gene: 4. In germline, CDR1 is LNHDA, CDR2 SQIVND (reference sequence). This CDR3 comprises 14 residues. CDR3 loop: CASTGDRENTEAFF. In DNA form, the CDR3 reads TGTGCCAGTACTGGGGACAGGGAGAACACTGAAGCTTTCTTT.

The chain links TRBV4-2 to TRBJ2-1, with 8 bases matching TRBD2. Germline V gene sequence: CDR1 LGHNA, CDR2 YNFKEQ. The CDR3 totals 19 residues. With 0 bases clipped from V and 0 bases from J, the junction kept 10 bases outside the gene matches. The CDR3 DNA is TGTGCCAGCAGCCAAGATGTAATCGGCGGGGGGAGCTCCTACAATGAGCAGTTCTTC. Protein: CASSQDVIGGGSSYNEQFF.